Detailed here is one T cell receptor (beta chain). The data were obtained in a study of blood T cell repertoires in COVID-19. Study-wide context: Collection of acute and convalescent COVID-19 samples took place in the United States, Italy and Spain.

The CDR3 runs to 15 residues. V lost 6 bases and J lost 5; bases outside the gene matches: 12. In germline, CDR1 is MNHEY, CDR2 SMNVEV (reference sequence). Method: immunoSEQ multiplex PCR; TCRdb's copy keeps in-frame clones and lacks some. The sample records 270,000 or so clones, under 95% being singletons. The chain carries TRBV27 and TRBJ2-5; 7 positions match TRBD2. The source material was PBMCs or T cells enriched from blood (not recorded which). The TCR was taken from a man aged 35 to 55 who had been exposed to COVID-19. The CDR3 loop is CASRAGGAGRETQYF. The DNA of the CDR3 is TGTGCCAGCAGGGCAGGCGGAGCGGGGCGGGAGACCCAGTACTTC.